This TCR beta chain was found in a study of beta chain features in type 1 diabetes. General observations from the study: Insertions were fewer and deletions more numerous at VDJ junctions in type 1 diabetes patients. Shortening that was moderate but significant affected the TCRB CDR3s of Type 1 diabetes patients in all four CD4+ subsets.

Every bit of the isolated RNA underwent reverse transcription, so sequencing read expressed TCRB transcripts. Each sample of naive, central memory or regulatory T cells had, on average, about 3.5 million reads. Libraries were prepared by immunoSEQ multiplex PCR; TCRdb keeps only in-frame clonotypes and omits some of them. The repertoire holds 640,000 or so clones, with over 11% as singletons. Via CD45RO/CCR7/CD25/CD127/CD95/CD27, cells of the CD4+ naive, central memory, regulatory and stem cell-like memory subsets were sorted. With regard to this clone: The antigen is not known.

The CDR3 runs to 15 residues. The germline V gene has CDR1 SGHRS and CDR2 YFSETQ. The V end was cut by 6 bases, the J end by 0 bases, with 16 bases between. The chain uses TRBV5-1 and TRBJ2-7, with D tentatively TRBD1 (6 bases). The sequenced sample was naive CD4+ T cells from blood. This TCR came from a man between 18 and 29 years old with type 1 diabetes. CDR3 DNA sequence: TGCGCCAGCAATCGTCTAGGACAGAGCTCCTACGAGCAGTACTTC. Its protein product is CASNRLGQSSYEQYF.